Below are 25 T cell receptor beta chains sequenced from a single sample in a study of T cells in Graves' hyperthyroidism and ophthalmopathy. RNA transcripts provided the source from which TCR beta CDR3 regions were amplified. HTBI primers were the set used in a first-round RT-PCR of the TCR CDR3. In TCRdb, the multiplex PCR reads were re-called with MiXCR into one record per CDR3 protein. The repertoire has approximately 370,000 distinct CDR3 sequences, about 18% of them found once; the top ten carry approximately 30%. Material for sequencing was blood. These TCRs come from a woman aged 25-40 years with Graves' hyperthyroidism that later progressed to Graves' ophthalmopathy.

This clonotype occurred a few times. The chain is built from TRBV27 and TRBJ2-2; D is unresolved. The CDR3 spans 13 residues. Germline loops: CDR1 MNHEY, CDR2 SMNVEV (reference sequence). V gave up 10 bases and J gave up 7 bases, with 16 bases separating them. The CDR3 sequence is CATRLLKGGELFF. The CDR3 DNA is TGTGCCACCCGACTGCTGAAGGGCGGGGAGCTGTTTTTT.

The sample holds many counts of this clonotype. The chain employs TRBV3-1 and TRBJ2-7, with TRBD1 matching 7 bases. Losses at the gene ends were 4 bases for V and 4 bases for J; bases not matched to a gene: 4. The CDR3 runs 13 residues. The germline V gene has CDR1 LGHDT and CDR2 YNNKEL (reference sequence). CDR3 in DNA: TGTGCCAGCAGCCGGGGACAGCGTTACGAGCAGTACTTC. Protein: CASSRGQRYEQYF.

This clonotype has a count of ten or more. The chain uses TRBV6-1 and TRBJ2-4; 10 nucleotides agree with TRBD1. CDR1 and CDR2 from the germline V gene are MNHNS and SASEGT. The CDR3 extends over 16 amino acids. Losses at the gene ends were 6 bases for V and 5 bases for J; bases not matched to a gene: 10. The CDR3 region has the DNA TGTGCCAGCAGCTTCCGGGACAGGGGTACCCAAAACATTCAGTACTTC. Its translation is CASSFRDRGTQNIQYF.

This clonotype occurred many times. The chain is built from TRBV28 and TRBJ2-7; unclear D gene. Trimming stripped 1 base from V and 5 bases from J, with 15 bases between. This CDR3 is 15 amino acids long. Germline V gives CDR1 MDHEN, CDR2 SYDVKM. The CDR3: CASSLYSPAYDEQYF. CDR3 bases: TGTGCCAGCAGTTTATATAGCCCGGCGTACGACGAGCAGTACTTC.

A few counts support this clonotype. The chain couples TRBV7-8 to TRBJ1-3; the D gene is possibly TRBD1 (5 bases). The V end lost 5 bases, the J end lost 4 bases, and 15 bases lay between the germline ends. Germline V CDR1 and CDR2: SGHVS, FQNEAQ. The CDR3 totals 15 residues. The CDR3 loop is CASSLGVGWGNTIYF. Here the CDR3 DNA reads TGTGCCAGCAGCCTAGGGGTCGGCTGGGGAAACACCATATATTTT.

This clonotype was counted ten times or more. The DNA for the CDR3 is TGTGCCAGCACCCCCAGGGGTTCTCGAGAGACCCAGTACTTC. Translation gives CASTPRGSRETQYF. The chain joins TRBV2 to TRBJ2-5; tentative D call: TRBD1 (6 bases). This CDR3 contains 14 residues. Looked up from germline, CDR1 is SNHLY and CDR2 is FYNNEI. With 7 bases removed from V and 4 bases from J, the gap between germline ends came to 16 bases.

This clonotype was recorded only once. The chain links TRBV12-3 or TRBV12-4 to TRBJ1-2; D is unclear. The V end lost 8 bases, the J end lost 0 bases, and 13 bases lay between the germline ends. The CDR3 has 14 amino acids. The CDR3 sequence: CASGEGSSNYGYTF. The CDR3 bases are TGTGCCAGCGGGGAAGGGAGTTCTAACTATGGCTACACCTTC.

This clonotype has at least ten counts. Relative to the germline gene, one junction end is altered; a read error may explain this. As DNA, the CDR3 is TGTGCCAGCAGCCAGACTAGCGGCTCCCACAATGAGCAGTTCTTC. Encoded protein: CASSQTSGSHNEQFF. V and J are TRBV7-2 and TRBJ2-1; 9 bases fit TRBD2. The germline gives CDR1 SGHTA, CDR2 FQGNSA. The CDR3 is 15 amino acids.

This clonotype has a count of ten or more. The chain employs TRBV7-7 and TRBJ2-1; 14 bases map to TRBD2. This CDR3 spans 15 amino acids. The V gene end was trimmed by 5 bases and the J gene end by 7 bases; junction bases not matched to a gene: 4. Germline V gene lookup returns CDR1 SSHAT and CDR2 FNYEAQ (reference sequence). The CDR3 nucleotides are TGTGCCAGCAGCCCCGGGACTAGCGGGGGTAATGAGCAGTTCTTC. Translation gives CASSPGTSGGNEQFF.

This clonotype was detected only a few times. At one end, the junction sequence differs from germline, possibly due to a read error. This chain uses TRBV7-2 with TRBJ2-1; TRBD2 matches at 12 bases. The CDR3 runs to 16 residues. Germline CDR1 reads SGHTA; CDR2 reads FQGNSA. The CDR3 loop reads CAGSLLAGGLYNEQFF. In DNA form, the CDR3 reads TGTGCCGGCAGCTTACTAGCGGGGGGCTTATACAATGAGCAGTTCTTC.

The chain combines TRBV5-1 with TRBJ1-1; TRBD1 is a possible D gene (5 bases). V gave up 4 bases and J gave up 5 bases, with 15 bases separating them. The CDR3 length is 14 residues. The V gene's germline CDR1 is SGHRS and CDR2 YFSETQ. Here the CDR3 reads CASSQGTWGTEAFF. In nucleotides, the CDR3 is TGCGCCAGCAGCCAAGGGACGTGGGGAACTGAAGCTTTCTTT.

The rearrangement uses TRBV4-1 and TRBJ2-1; the match to TRBD2 covers 10 bases. This CDR3 has 16 residues. Germline V gene data show CDR1 as MGHRA and CDR2 as YSYEKL. V was clipped by 2 bases and J by 9 bases; unmatched bases: 10. The CDR3 protein is CASSQYTSGIGVEQFF. The DNA of the CDR3 is TGCGCCAGCAGCCAATATACTAGCGGGATTGGTGTTGAGCAGTTCTTC.

This clonotype was seen ten or more times. The V call is TRBV11-2, the J call TRBJ2-7; D gene uncertain. CDR1 and CDR2 (germline): SGHAT, FQNNGV. There are 12 residues in the CDR3. V was trimmed by 4 bases and J by 3 bases, leaving 7 bases between them. The CDR3 nucleotides are TGTGCCAGCAGCTCCCAAAACTACGAGCAGTACTTC. Residues: CASSSQNYEQYF.

In this sample, this clonotype turned up many times. The chain employs TRBV19 and TRBJ1-1, with D maybe TRBD1 (6 bases). CDR3 length: 13 amino acids. CDR1 and CDR2 from the germline V gene are LNHDA and SQIVND (reference sequence). Between the trimmed V and J ends, which lost 2 bases and 5 bases, there was a span of 9 bases. CDR3 nucleotides: TGTGCCAGTAGTATAAGGGGGTTGACTGAAGCTTTCTTT. Protein sequence: CASSIRGLTEAFF.

This clonotype was counted ten times or more. This chain joins TRBV28 and TRBJ1-2, with 9 bases lining up with TRBD1. After removal of 8 bases from V and 4 bases from J, the junction contained 8 bases not matched to a gene. The CDR3 is 14 amino acids. Germline CDR1 reads MDHEN; CDR2 reads SYDVKM. DNA for the CDR3: TGTGCCAGCCGAGACAGGGGGAAGACCTATGGCTACACCTTC. Encoded protein: CASRDRGKTYGYTF.

The rearrangement links TRBV11-2 to TRBJ2-3; D remains ambiguous. Per the germline V gene, CDR1 is SGHAT and CDR2 is FQNNGV. CDR3 length equals 14 residues. The germline V and J ends were trimmed by 5 bases and 3 bases, with 12 bases remaining between them. CDR3 sequence (DNA): TGTGCCAGCAGCCCTTCTCGGGTGACAGATACGCAGTATTTT. This sequence encodes CASSPSRVTDTQYF.

This clonotype was detected many times. The chain couples TRBV10-3 to TRBJ2-5; D not certain. Looked up from germline, CDR1 is ENHRY and CDR2 is SYGVKD. Trimming left V 3 bases short and J 10 bases short, with 12 bases between. The CDR3 runs 12 residues. For the CDR3, the DNA is TGTGCCATCAGTGAAGGCGGAAATTTCCAGTACTTC. It specifies CAISEGGNFQYF.

This clonotype was picked up a small number of times. The V call is TRBV6-1, the J call TRBJ1-1; TRBD1 is a possible D gene (6 bases). Looked up from germline, CDR1 is MNHNS and CDR2 is SASEGT. Trimming took 5 bases from V and 4 from J, leaving 14 bases between them. The CDR3 covers 14 residues. CDR3 amino acids: CASSPLTGFTEAFF. Written as DNA, the CDR3 is TGTGCCAGCAGTCCTCTTACAGGGTTCACTGAAGCTTTCTTT.

J is TRBJ2-4 and V is TRBV4-1; 7 positions match TRBD2. The germline CDR1 and CDR2 sequences are MGHRA and YSYEKL. Losses at the gene ends were 5 bases for V and 4 bases for J; bases not matched to a gene: 5. The CDR3 runs 14 residues. The CDR3 spells CASSGTSAKNIQYF. The DNA of the CDR3 is TGCGCCAGCAGCGGTACTAGCGCGAAAAACATTCAGTACTTC.

This clonotype occurred many times. The gene calls are TRBV7-2 and TRBJ2-5, with TRBD2 matching over 9 bases. Germline loops: CDR1 SGHTA, CDR2 FQGNSA. The CDR3 consists of 15 residues. The V segment lost 1 base and the J segment 4 bases; nucleotides outside the gene matches: 4. The CDR3 region is CASSLGGGGGETQYF. The CDR3 bases are TGTGCCAGCAGCTTAGGAGGCGGGGGGGGAGAGACCCAGTACTTC.

The CDR3 sequence: CASRSAVARNTGELFF. The CDR3 DNA follows: TGTGCCAGTCGAAGTGCGGTAGCGAGAAACACCGGGGAGCTGTTTTTT. V and J are TRBV11-2 and TRBJ2-2, with TRBD2 as a possible D gene (5 bases). V lost 9 bases and J lost 2, with 19 bases in between. Germline V CDR1 and CDR2: SGHAT, FQNNGV. This CDR3 has 16 amino acids.

The chain is built from TRBV2 and TRBJ2-6, with D unclear. Germline values: CDR1 SNHLY, CDR2 FYNNEI. V lost 6 bases and J lost 2, with 2 bases in between. The CDR3 sequence is 12 residues long. The CDR3 DNA follows: TGTGCCAGCAGAGCTGGGGCCAACGTCCTGACTTTC. This codes for CASRAGANVLTF.

This chain connects TRBV27 to TRBJ1-1; D not certain. V lost 10 bases and J lost 3, with 24 bases in between. The CDR3 spans 16 residues. Germline values: CDR1 MNHEY, CDR2 SMNVEV (reference sequence). As DNA, the CDR3 is TGTGCCACCACCGGGTCTAAAGTTTTCTCGGACACTGAAGCTTTCTTT. Amino acids: CATTGSKVFSDTEAFF.

The chain uses TRBV5-1 and TRBJ2-2; the match to TRBD1 covers 8 bases. CDR1 and CDR2 (germline): SGHRS, YFSETQ. The CDR3 consists of 15 residues. V was clipped by 2 bases and J by 3 bases; unmatched bases: 3. The CDR3 protein is CASSFPGGDTGELFF. DNA of the CDR3: TGCGCCAGCAGCTTTCCAGGGGGCGACACCGGGGAGCTGTTTTTT.

This chain connects TRBV7-8 to TRBJ1-5; 9 bases fit TRBD1. The germline CDR1 and CDR2 sequences are SGHVS and FQNEAQ. CDR3 length equals 15 residues. The J segment lost 5 bases and the V segment lost 5 bases, leaving 7 bases of the junction unmatched. The CDR3 DNA is TGTGCCAGCAGCACTGGACAGGGGCGATATCAGCCCCAGCATTTT. It is translated as CASSTGQGRYQPQHF. The whole variable domain, remainder taken from reference TRBV7-8 and TRBJ1-5, is GAGVSQSPRYKVAKRGQDVALRCDPISGHVSLFWYQQALGQGPEFLTYFQNEAQLDKSGLPSDRFFAERPEGSVSTLKIQRTQQEDSAVYLCASSTGQGRYQPQHFGDGTRLSIL.